The clone carrying this T cell receptor (beta chain) was seen only a few times. The sample originates from a study of blood T cells in healthy people across ages. Then a second PCR, running about 6 to 11 cycles, was carried out with a sample-barcoded 5' primer and a J-beta primer mix. TCRdb passed the 5' RACE reads through MiXCR, listing each CDR3 protein once. The sample yields hundreds of thousands of distinct CDR3 sequences, 32% seen once. This CDR3 is 14 amino acids long. Germline lookup yields CDR1 SGHDN and CDR2 FVKESK. The specimen was blood. The chain uses TRBV14 and TRBJ2-1; D gene unclear. The J call may be mistaken, given a closer DNA end match to TRBJ2-7. The sequence was collected from a woman of 80 years or more in good health. The DNA for the CDR3 is TGTGCCAGCAGCAATCACCTCACCTACAATGAGCAGTACTTC. This encodes CASSNHLTYNEQYF.